This is a list of T cell receptor beta chains from one sample in a study of blood T cell repertoires in COVID-19. Here immunoSEQ multiplex PCR was the method, and the copy in TCRdb shows in-frame clones only, minus some. This sample has some 220,000 clones; about 87% occur once, and the top ten carry around 2.6%. Sequenced: PBMCs or T cells enriched from blood (not recorded which). These receptors all stem from a woman aged 25 to 39 who had recovered from COVID-19. Each CDR3 is given with its conserved first and last residue. A D gene is named only where the DNA matches it firmly. Size tells how often a clone was seen (once, few, many) or the class of an expanded clone, and some rows leave it out.

V: TRBV7-2; size: .; D: TRBD2; J: TRBJ2-5; DNA: TGTGCCAGCAGCTTTACCGGGGGGGCTGGAGAGACCCAGTACTTC; CDR3: CASSFTGGAGETQYF
V: TRBV7-3; size: .; D: TRBD2; J: TRBJ2-7; DNA: TGTGCCAGCAGTCTAGCGGGGGCCCCCTCCTACGAGCAGTACTTC; CDR3: CASSLAGAPSYEQYF
V: TRBV7-8; size: .; D: .; J: TRBJ2-1; DNA: TGTGCCAGCAGCACCCCGAGAGCGGACAGAAGCTCCTACAATGAGCAGTTCTTC; CDR3: CASSTPRADRSSYNEQFF
V: TRBV18; size: .; D: .; J: TRBJ1-2; DNA: TGTGCCAGCTCACCACGTGGGGGCTTAGGCTACACCTTC; CDR3: CASSPRGGLGYTF
V: TRBV27; size: .; D: TRBD1; J: TRBJ2-3; DNA: TGTGCCAGCAGTGTGACAGGGAGCACAGATACGCAGTATTTT; CDR3: CASSVTGSTDTQYF
V: TRBV3-1/TRBV3-2; size: .; D: .; J: TRBJ2-1; DNA: TGTGCCAGCAGACGAAGCGGGCCCCACTACAATGAGCAGTTCTTC; CDR3: CASRRSGPHYNEQFF
V: TRBV5-1; size: .; D: .; J: TRBJ2-5; DNA: TGCGCCAGCAGCCCACTAGGACAAGAGACCCAGTACTTC; CDR3: CASSPLGQETQYF
V: TRBV5-1; size: .; D: TRBD2; J: TRBJ2-1; DNA: TGCGCCAGCAGCTTGCCACCCCTAACTAGCGGGGGGGCTGTTGAGCAGTTCTTC; CDR3: CASSLPPLTSGGAVEQFF
V: TRBV7-3; size: .; D: .; J: TRBJ2-2; DNA: TGTGCCAGCAGCTTAACTTGGACTTCGAACACCGGGGAGCTGTTTTTT; CDR3: CASSLTWTSNTGELFF
V: TRBV6-5; size: few; D: .; J: TRBJ1-6; DNA: TGTGCCAGCAGGGCCGGCGGGGGTAATTCACCCCTCCACTTT; CDR3: CASRAGGGNSPLHF
V: TRBV11-3; size: .; D: TRBD1; J: TRBJ2-5; DNA: TGTGCCAGCAGCCCCCGGACAGGGGACGCGACCCAGTACTTC; CDR3: CASSPRTGDATQYF
V: TRBV7-2; size: .; D: TRBD2; J: TRBJ2-1; DNA: TGTGCCAGCAGCTTCGGACTAGTAAGTTACAATGAGCAGTTCTTC; CDR3: CASSFGLVSYNEQFF
V: TRBV7-8; size: .; D: TRBD1; J: TRBJ1-5; DNA: TGTGCCAGCAGCTTGAGGGACAGGGGCAGGATAAATCAGCCCCAGCATTTT; CDR3: CASSLRDRGRINQPQHF
V: TRBV27; size: few; D: TRBD2; J: TRBJ2-7; DNA: TGTGCCAGCAGCTCCACTAGCGGGGGAACCTACGAGCAGTACTTC; CDR3: CASSSTSGGTYEQYF
V: TRBV7-2; size: .; D: TRBD2; J: TRBJ2-7; DNA: TGTGCCAGCAGCCCACCACCCTTCGAGGGAGCGGGGGAGCAGTACTTC; CDR3: CASSPPPFEGAGEQYF
V: TRBV7-8; size: .; D: .; J: TRBJ2-1; DNA: TGTGCCAGCAGCTCAGCGAGGGACTTTGTTTACAATGAGCAGTTCTTC; CDR3: CASSSARDFVYNEQFF
V: TRBV7-6; size: .; D: .; J: TRBJ1-3; DNA: TGTGCCAGCAGCGCACGGACGGAGGAAGGAAACACCATATATTTT; CDR3: CASSARTEEGNTIYF
V: TRBV5-4; size: .; D: TRBD1; J: TRBJ1-1; DNA: TGTGCCAGCAGCCCGGGACAGGGGATAAACACTGAAGCTTTCTTT; CDR3: CASSPGQGINTEAFF
V: TRBV5-4; size: once; D: TRBD1; J: TRBJ2-7; DNA: TGTGCCAGCAGCTTCGGGACAGCAGTATCCTACGAGCAGTACTTC; CDR3: CASSFGTAVSYEQYF
V: TRBV4-1; size: .; D: .; J: TRBJ1-5; DNA: TGCGCCAGCAGTCAAGGGGACAAACCTAGCAATCAGCCCCAGCATTTT; CDR3: CASSQGDKPSNQPQHF
V: TRBV6-2/TRBV6-3; size: .; D: .; J: TRBJ2-7; DNA: TGTGCCAGCAGTTACTCGAGACGGGGGTACCCCTACGAGCAGTACTTC; CDR3: CASSYSRRGYPYEQYF
V: TRBV9; size: .; D: .; J: TRBJ1-5; DNA: TGTGCCAGCAGCCTGTGGGAGTGTAGCAATCAGCCCCAGCATTTT; CDR3: CASSLWECSNQPQHF
V: TRBV7-8; size: .; D: TRBD2; J: TRBJ2-3; DNA: TGTGCCAGCAGCTTAGTGGGACTAACTAGCACAGATACGCAGTATTTT; CDR3: CASSLVGLTSTDTQYF
V: TRBV3-1/TRBV3-2; size: .; D: TRBD1; J: TRBJ2-7; DNA: TGTGCCAGCAGCAAAGGACAGGTTTCGGGATACGAGCAGTACTTC; CDR3: CASSKGQVSGYEQYF
V: TRBV19; size: .; D: TRBD2; J: TRBJ2-1; DNA: TGTGCCAGTAGTTCCCGACTAGCGGGGATCTATGAGCAGTTCTTC; CDR3: CASSSRLAGIYEQFF
V: TRBV18; size: few; D: TRBD1; J: TRBJ2-5; DNA: TGTGCCAGCTCACCGGGACAGAGGAACCTAGAGACCCAGTACTTC; CDR3: CASSPGQRNLETQYF
V: TRBV6-2/TRBV6-3; size: .; D: TRBD1; J: TRBJ1-5; DNA: TGTGCCAGCAGTTACTCCGGGACAGGGGGCCAGCCCCAGCATTTT; CDR3: CASSYSGTGGQPQHF
V: TRBV5-8; size: .; D: TRBD1; J: TRBJ1-1; DNA: TGTGCCAGCAGCCTCAGACAGGGGGCAGGAGCTTTCTTT; CDR3: CASSLRQGAGAFF
V: TRBV9; size: .; D: TRBD1; J: TRBJ1-2; DNA: TGTGCCAGCAGCGTCGCCGGGACAGGGTTTGGGGGCTACACCTTC; CDR3: CASSVAGTGFGGYTF
V: TRBV5-4; size: .; D: .; J: TRBJ2-2; DNA: TGTGCCAGCAGCCCCCTGGGCGCCGGGGAGCTGTTTTTT; CDR3: CASSPLGAGELFF
V: TRBV6-5; size: .; D: .; J: TRBJ1-2; DNA: TGTGCCAGCAGTTACTCAGGGGAGGGAGGCTACACCTTC; CDR3: CASSYSGEGGYTF